This T cell receptor (beta chain) is from a study of identical twins. The CDR3 covers 17 residues. Per germline, CDR1 SEHNR and CDR2 FQNEAQ (reference sequence). Trimming removed 2 bases from V and 10 bases from J, with 26 bases in between. Overall study results and limits: Abundant cord blood beta clonotypes carried fewer insertions; memory repertoires showed none.

Using its own MiXCR run on the 5' RACE reads, TCRdb lists one record per CDR3 protein. The sample holds 600,000 to 800,000 distinct CDR3 sequences, 21% seen once. About this clonotype itself: The antigen is not known.

The sample was also linked to a second study, of T cells expressing NK-cell markers. This second report adds: Researchers report these clonotypes also headed the CD3+CD56-NKG2C+ fraction in four donors.

The V call is TRBV7-9, the J call TRBJ1-1; possible D gene TRBD1, 5 bases. The origin of this receptor is a woman younger than 35 in good health. Sequencing was carried out using PBMCs. The CDR3 coding sequence is TGTGCCAGCAGCTTATCGTCGGGGCACCAGGTGTTGGTTCGAGCTTTCTTT. Protein product: CASSLSSGHQVLVRAFF.